This is a list of T cell receptor beta chains from one sample in a study of shared clonotypes between healthy human individuals. TCRdb's copy holds only in-frame clones and misses some; the assay was immunoSEQ multiplex PCR. The table shows millions of clones, with over 85% occurring only once. The specimen was naive CD4+ T cells from PBMCs. The receptors derive from a man aged 18-30 years in good health. Some clones in this sample may be carry-over from other donors' samples. The CDR3 runs from the conserved cysteine through the conserved F or W. D genes are given only for firm matches. Size tells how often a clone was seen (once, few, many) or the class of an expanded clone, and some rows leave it out.

j_call d_call v_call clone_size cdr3_nt cdr3_aa
TRBJ1-1 TRBD1 TRBV27 NA TGTGCCAGCAGTTTAGACAGACTTCAGGGGGGGAACACTGAAGCTTTCTTT CASSLDRLQGGNTEAFF
TRBJ2-7 NA TRBV9 NA TGTGCCAGCAGTAAAGGTCCTCCCTACGAGCAGTACTTC CASSKGPPYEQYF
TRBJ2-2 NA TRBV28 NA TGTGCCACCATTCTGACGGGAAACGGGGAGCTGTTTTTT CATILTGNGELFF
TRBJ2-7 NA TRBV28 NA TGTGCCAGCAGTAACCGGGACCAGATGGGCGAGCAGTACTTC CASSNRDQMGEQYF
TRBJ2-7 NA TRBV5-4 NA TGTGCCAGCAGCTTGAGGACAGACTACGAGCAGTACTTC CASSLRTDYEQYF
TRBJ2-7 NA TRBV6-1 NA TGTGCCAGCAGCCGGGCAGCCTTTACCTACGAGCAGTACTTC CASSRAAFTYEQYF
TRBJ1-1 NA TRBV7-2 NA TGTGCCAGCAGCTTAGGCCCCGGGGGGGCTAGGGGCGCTTTCTTT CASSLGPGGARGAFF
TRBJ2-3 NA TRBV18 NA TGTGCCAGCTCACCCGGGGCGTCTAGCACAGATACGCAGTATTTT CASSPGASSTDTQYF
TRBJ2-5 NA TRBV15 NA TGTGCCACCAGCCGAGGGCGGGGAGACAGGGTGATAAGGCAAGAGACCCAGTACTTC CATSRGRGDRVIRQETQYF
TRBJ2-3 NA TRBV2 NA TGTGCCAGCAGTGAAGAGGTCGGGGGTTCGCAGTATTTT CASSEEVGGSQYF
TRBJ2-1 TRBD2 TRBV11-2 NA TGTGCCAGCAGCTTAAGGGGAAAGACTAGCGGGGGAGACAATGAGCAGTTCTTC CASSLRGKTSGGDNEQFF
TRBJ1-2 TRBD1 TRBV28 NA TGTGCCAGCGTTAGACAGGGTAACTATGGCTACACCTTC CASVRQGNYGYTF
TRBJ1-2 NA TRBV7-9 NA TGTGCCAGCAGCTTATCACGGAAATTCCTAATCTATGGCTACACCTTC CASSLSRKFLIYGYTF
TRBJ2-2 TRBD1 TRBV19 once TGTGCCAGTAGTAAGGCCGGACAGGGTTTGGCCGGGGAGCTGTTTTTT CASSKAGQGLAGELFF
TRBJ2-2 TRBD1 TRBV5-1 NA TGCGCCAGCAGCAAGATGACAGGGGGAGTCACCGGGGAGCTGTTTTTT CASSKMTGGVTGELFF
TRBJ2-1 TRBD2 TRBV11-3 NA TGTGCCAGCAGCTCCCAGCGGGATAGTTACAATGAGCAGTTCTTC CASSSQRDSYNEQFF
TRBJ2-3 TRBD2 TRBV4-2 few TGTGCCAGCAGCCAAGGACTAGCGGGAGGTGATACGCAGTATTTT CASSQGLAGGDTQYF
TRBJ1-1 NA TRBV30 few TGTGCCTGGAGTCCAGACCGGGGGACTGAAGCTTTCTTT CAWSPDRGTEAFF
TRBJ1-2 NA TRBV18 NA TGTGCCAGCTCACCAAGTCTCAGGGATAACTATGGCTACACCTTC CASSPSLRDNYGYTF
TRBJ2-2 NA TRBV5-1 few TGCGCCAGCAGCCCCCGGACAGAGAACACCGGGGAGCTGTTTTTT CASSPRTENTGELFF
TRBJ2-7 TRBD2 TRBV5-1 NA TGCGCCAGCAGCTTAGGCGGGAGTTCTGGGTACGAGCAGTACTTC CASSLGGSSGYEQYF
TRBJ2-2 NA TRBV7-9 NA TGTGCCAGCAGCTCCGGATACACCGGGGAGCTGTTTTTT CASSSGYTGELFF
TRBJ2-1 NA TRBV28 NA TGTGCCAGCAGTCGTACCCATTTGGGGCCATACAATGAGCAGTTCTTC CASSRTHLGPYNEQFF
TRBJ2-7 TRBD2 TRBV7-2 NA TGTGCCAGCAGCTTAGTAGCGGGGGCCAACGAGCAGTACTTC CASSLVAGANEQYF
TRBJ2-7 TRBD1 TRBV25-1 NA TGTGCCAGTAGCGACCGGGACAGGGGGCCATACGAGCAGTACTTC CASSDRDRGPYEQYF
TRBJ1-2 NA TRBV28 once TGTGCCAGCAGCCCCGGACAGATTCTTGGCTACACCTTC CASSPGQILGYTF
TRBJ1-1 NA TRBV7-9 NA TGTGCCAGCAGCCTCGGGCGAACTGAAGCTTTCTTT CASSLGRTEAFF
TRBJ2-5 NA TRBV5-4 NA TGTGCCAGCAGCCGGAGGGGACGGCGGATCCAAGAGACCCAGTACTTC CASSRRGRRIQETQYF
TRBJ2-3 NA TRBV30 NA TGTGCCCGCCGGGGGTCAAATACGCAGTATTTT CARRGSNTQYF
TRBJ1-5 NA TRBV5-8 NA TGTGCCAGCAGCTTGGCCGTCACCTATAGCAATCAGCCCCAGCATTTT CASSLAVTYSNQPQHF
TRBJ1-1 TRBD1 TRBV7-9 NA TGTGCCAGCAGCTTTTCCGCAGGGGGAGCCGTGGGGGCTTTCTTT CASSFSAGGAVGAFF
TRBJ2-7 TRBD2 TRBV28 NA TGTGCCAGCAGTTTGACGGGAGGGTGGTACGAGCAGTACTTC CASSLTGGWYEQYF
TRBJ1-4 NA TRBV18 NA TGTGCCAGCTCACCACCGGGGCGCGGTGAAAAACTGTTTTTT CASSPPGRGEKLFF
TRBJ2-7 TRBD2 TRBV6-1 NA TGTGCCAGCGTAGGACTAGCGGACGAGCAGTACTTC CASVGLADEQYF
TRBJ2-4 TRBD1 TRBV19 NA TGTGCCAGTAGGACCGACAGGGAGTCCAAAAACATTCAGTACTTC CASRTDRESKNIQYF
TRBJ2-1 TRBD2 TRBV25-1 NA TGTGCCAGCAGTGTAGCGGGGGGGAGGCATGAGCAGTTCTTC CASSVAGGRHEQFF
TRBJ2-7 NA TRBV5-1 NA TGCGCCAGCAAAGGGGAAATACGGTCCCCCGAGCAGTACTTC CASKGEIRSPEQYF
TRBJ2-7 TRBD2 TRBV30 NA TGTGCCTGCGGGGGACTAGCGGGAGTTGGCAACGAGCAGTACTTC CACGGLAGVGNEQYF
TRBJ2-6 NA TRBV5-1 once TGCGCCAGCAGCCTGGACTCACGCTCTGGGGCCAACGTCCTGACTTTC CASSLDSRSGANVLTF
TRBJ2-3 TRBD2 TRBV4-2 NA TGTGCCAGCAGCCAAGAGGTAGGACTAGCGGGCACAGATACGCAGTATTTT CASSQEVGLAGTDTQYF
TRBJ2-3 TRBD2 TRBV7-3 NA TGTGCCAGCAGTTTCGGGCACGGCGGGAGGTCCGTGGATACGCAGTATTTT CASSFGHGGRSVDTQYF
TRBJ1-4 TRBD1 TRBV28 NA TGTGCCAGCAGTTCGGACAGGGTTCAGGAAAAACTGTTTTTT CASSSDRVQEKLFF
TRBJ2-6 NA TRBV18 NA TGTGCCAGCTCACCAGTCGTTCCGGGCGGGGCCAACGTCCTGACTTTC CASSPVVPGGANVLTF
TRBJ2-7 NA TRBV7-9 NA TGTGCCAGCAGCTCATTTGCCGGGAAGGCCTACGAGCAGTACTTC CASSSFAGKAYEQYF
TRBJ2-7 TRBD2 TRBV18 NA TGTGCCAGCTCACAGGGACTACAAACCCCCTCCGAGCAGTACTTC CASSQGLQTPSEQYF